This is a list of T cell receptor beta chains from one sample in a study of blood T cell repertoires in COVID-19. Measured with immunoSEQ multiplex PCR; TCRdb has only the in-frame clones, and not every one. The sample lists roughly 140,000 clones, around nine tenths occurring once. The sample was PBMCs or T cells enriched from blood (not recorded which). The receptor source for this set is a woman under 40 with acute COVID-19. Each CDR3 is given with its conserved first and last residue. The D gene is left open where the match is weak. Size tells how often a clone was seen (once, few, many) or the class of an expanded clone, and some rows leave it out.

v_gene: TRBV24-1
d_gene: TRBD2
abundance: -
j_gene: TRBJ2-5
CDR3aa: CATSDRLAPIQETQYF
CDR3nt: TGTGCCACCAGTGATAGACTAGCGCCGATTCAAGAGACCCAGTACTTC

v_gene: TRBV3-1/TRBV3-2
d_gene: -
abundance: -
j_gene: TRBJ1-1
CDR3aa: CASSQMTFGQNTEAFF
CDR3nt: TGTGCCAGCAGCCAAATGACTTTTGGACAAAACACTGAAGCTTTCTTT

v_gene: TRBV10-3
d_gene: -
abundance: -
j_gene: TRBJ1-1
CDR3aa: CAISESSGAEAFF
CDR3nt: TGTGCCATCAGTGAGTCGTCCGGGGCTGAAGCTTTCTTT

v_gene: TRBV6-1
d_gene: -
abundance: -
j_gene: TRBJ2-7
CDR3aa: CASSDPAASYEQYF
CDR3nt: TGTGCCAGCAGTGATCCGGCGGCCTCCTACGAGCAGTACTTC

v_gene: TRBV27
d_gene: TRBD1
abundance: -
j_gene: TRBJ2-1
CDR3aa: CASSLYRGRDNEQFF
CDR3nt: TGTGCCAGCAGTTTATACAGGGGGCGGGATAATGAGCAGTTCTTC

v_gene: TRBV18
d_gene: TRBD1
abundance: -
j_gene: TRBJ1-6
CDR3aa: CASSSTGENSPLHF
CDR3nt: TGTGCCAGCTCATCGACAGGGGAGAATTCACCCCTCCACTTT

v_gene: TRBV5-1
d_gene: -
abundance: -
j_gene: TRBJ1-4
CDR3aa: CASSLAGQGGEKLFF
CDR3nt: TGCGCCAGCAGCTTGGCGGGGCAGGGAGGAGAAAAACTGTTTTTT

v_gene: TRBV6-6
d_gene: -
abundance: -
j_gene: TRBJ1-1
CDR3aa: CASSYRGSTEAFF
CDR3nt: TGTGCCAGCAGTTACAGGGGCAGCACTGAAGCTTTCTTT

v_gene: TRBV28
d_gene: -
abundance: -
j_gene: TRBJ1-2
CDR3aa: CASARGSMRNYGYTF
CDR3nt: TGTGCCAGTGCCAGGGGTTCGATGCGTAACTATGGCTACACCTTC

v_gene: TRBV7-9
d_gene: -
abundance: -
j_gene: TRBJ1-4
CDR3aa: CASSLGAEGSEKLFF
CDR3nt: TGTGCCAGCAGCTTAGGGGCGGAGGGAAGTGAAAAACTGTTTTTT

v_gene: TRBV5-1
d_gene: TRBD1
abundance: -
j_gene: TRBJ2-5
CDR3aa: CASSKGQQQETQYF
CDR3nt: TGCGCCAGCAGCAAGGGACAGCAACAAGAGACCCAGTACTTC

v_gene: TRBV6-5
d_gene: -
abundance: -
j_gene: TRBJ2-7
CDR3aa: CASSYSGGESYEQYF
CDR3nt: TGTGCCAGCAGTTACTCAGGGGGGGAATCCTACGAGCAGTACTTC

v_gene: TRBV7-2
d_gene: TRBD2
abundance: -
j_gene: TRBJ2-5
CDR3aa: CASSLAGVQETQYF
CDR3nt: TGTGCCAGCAGCCTAGCGGGAGTACAAGAGACCCAGTACTTC

v_gene: TRBV30
d_gene: -
abundance: -
j_gene: TRBJ1-1
CDR3aa: CAWSAGLGGTEAFF
CDR3nt: TGTGCCTGGAGTGCCGGACTGGGGGGCACTGAAGCTTTCTTT

v_gene: TRBV10-1
d_gene: TRBD1
abundance: -
j_gene: TRBJ2-1
CDR3aa: CASRSGTGVLTYNEQFF
CDR3nt: TGCGCCAGCAGATCCGGGACAGGGGTTCTTACCTACAATGAGCAGTTCTTC

v_gene: TRBV5-6
d_gene: TRBD1
abundance: -
j_gene: TRBJ2-7
CDR3aa: CASSLQGSSYEQYF
CDR3nt: TGTGCCAGCAGCTTACAGGGGAGCTCCTACGAGCAGTACTTC

v_gene: TRBV27
d_gene: -
abundance: -
j_gene: TRBJ1-1
CDR3aa: CASSLLGGAEAFF
CDR3nt: TGTGCCAGCAGTTTATTGGGGGGGGCTGAAGCTTTCTTT

v_gene: TRBV5-5
d_gene: TRBD1
abundance: once
j_gene: TRBJ1-2
CDR3aa: CASSLETGFGYTF
CDR3nt: TGTGCCAGCAGCTTGGAGACAGGGTTTGGCTACACCTTC

v_gene: TRBV4-1
d_gene: TRBD2
abundance: -
j_gene: TRBJ2-1
CDR3aa: CASSQVGLAENNEQFF
CDR3nt: TGCGCCAGCAGCCAAGTCGGTCTAGCGGAGAACAATGAGCAGTTCTTC

v_gene: TRBV28
d_gene: TRBD2
abundance: -
j_gene: TRBJ2-7
CDR3aa: CASSSTSGLSYEQYF
CDR3nt: TGTGCCAGCAGTTCGACTAGCGGCCTCTCCTACGAGCAGTACTTC

v_gene: TRBV4-3
d_gene: TRBD1
abundance: few
j_gene: TRBJ1-4
CDR3aa: CASSQGTGGFEKLFF
CDR3nt: TGCGCCAGCAGCCAAGGAACAGGGGGCTTTGAAAAACTGTTTTTT

v_gene: TRBV5-4
d_gene: -
abundance: -
j_gene: TRBJ1-1
CDR3aa: CASTERGGTEAFF
CDR3nt: TGTGCCAGCACCGAGCGGGGTGGTACTGAAGCTTTCTTT

v_gene: TRBV5-5
d_gene: -
abundance: -
j_gene: TRBJ2-1
CDR3aa: CASSPRVDSYNEQFF
CDR3nt: TGTGCCAGCAGCCCCCGGGTGGACAGCTACAATGAGCAGTTCTTC

v_gene: TRBV19
d_gene: TRBD1
abundance: -
j_gene: TRBJ2-1
CDR3aa: CASSAQDRREAGWRHNEQFF
CDR3nt: TGTGCCAGTAGTGCCCAGGACAGGAGAGAGGCGGGTTGGCGCCACAATGAGCAGTTCTTC

v_gene: TRBV12-3/TRBV12-4
d_gene: -
abundance: -
j_gene: TRBJ1-4
CDR3aa: CATYQGFGEKLFF
CDR3nt: TGTGCCACTTACCAGGGTTTTGGTGAAAAACTGTTTTTT

v_gene: TRBV5-5
d_gene: -
abundance: -
j_gene: TRBJ2-4
CDR3aa: CASSFGRAKNIQYF
CDR3nt: TGTGCCAGCAGCTTTGGCAGAGCCAAAAACATTCAGTACTTC

v_gene: TRBV3-1/TRBV3-2
d_gene: TRBD1
abundance: -
j_gene: TRBJ2-2
CDR3aa: CASSPPPRTGKTGELFF
CDR3nt: TGTGCCAGCAGCCCCCCACCCCGGACAGGGAAGACCGGGGAGCTGTTTTTT

v_gene: TRBV7-2
d_gene: -
abundance: -
j_gene: TRBJ1-6
CDR3aa: CASSPRLDSPLHF
CDR3nt: TGTGCCAGCAGCCCCAGACTAGATTCACCCCTCCACTTT

v_gene: TRBV2
d_gene: TRBD2
abundance: -
j_gene: TRBJ2-1
CDR3aa: CASSGLAGPYNEQFF
CDR3nt: TGTGCCAGCAGTGGCCTAGCGGGGCCCTACAATGAGCAGTTCTTC

v_gene: TRBV10-3
d_gene: -
abundance: -
j_gene: TRBJ2-1
CDR3aa: CAISRAAGFNEQFF
CDR3nt: TGTGCCATCAGTCGCGCAGCGGGCTTCAATGAGCAGTTCTTC

v_gene: TRBV5-1
d_gene: TRBD1
abundance: once
j_gene: TRBJ2-1
CDR3aa: CASSSLGQGGSAEQFF
CDR3nt: TGCGCCAGCAGCTCCCTGGGACAGGGTGGATCGGCGGAGCAGTTCTTC

v_gene: TRBV4-3
d_gene: TRBD2
abundance: -
j_gene: TRBJ2-1
CDR3aa: CASSQPPPGEGLDEQFF
CDR3nt: TGCGCCAGCAGCCAACCACCCCCGGGGGAGGGCCTCGATGAGCAGTTCTTC

v_gene: TRBV2
d_gene: TRBD1
abundance: -
j_gene: TRBJ1-2
CDR3aa: CASSKDRGDGYTF
CDR3nt: TGTGCCAGCAGTAAGGACAGGGGGGATGGCTACACCTTC

v_gene: TRBV28
d_gene: -
abundance: -
j_gene: TRBJ2-7
CDR3aa: CASSPMGLYEQYF
CDR3nt: TGTGCCAGCAGCCCCATGGGCTTATACGAGCAGTACTTC

v_gene: TRBV4-2
d_gene: TRBD2
abundance: -
j_gene: TRBJ2-7
CDR3aa: CASSPRWSGGEGSYEQYF
CDR3nt: TGTGCCAGCAGCCCTCGGTGGTCGGGAGGAGAGGGCTCCTACGAGCAGTACTTC

v_gene: TRBV19
d_gene: -
abundance: once
j_gene: TRBJ1-2
CDR3aa: CASSINTFNYGYTF
CDR3nt: TGTGCCAGTAGTATCAACACCTTTAACTATGGCTACACCTTC

v_gene: TRBV6-4
d_gene: TRBD2
abundance: many
j_gene: TRBJ2-1
CDR3aa: CASSDEASGSDEQFF
CDR3nt: TGTGCCAGCAGTGACGAGGCTAGCGGGAGCGATGAGCAGTTCTTC

v_gene: TRBV28
d_gene: -
abundance: -
j_gene: TRBJ1-1
CDR3aa: CASSFDAYGQKNTEAFF
CDR3nt: TGTGCCAGCAGTTTTGACGCCTATGGGCAGAAAAACACTGAAGCTTTCTTT

v_gene: TRBV27
d_gene: -
abundance: few
j_gene: TRBJ1-2
CDR3aa: CASTVSGVLRGGYTF
CDR3nt: TGTGCCAGCACCGTATCAGGGGTCCTTCGGGGTGGCTACACCTTC

v_gene: TRBV6-5
d_gene: -
abundance: -
j_gene: TRBJ1-6
CDR3aa: CASSYSQISPLHF
CDR3nt: TGTGCCAGCAGTTACTCACAGATTTCACCCCTCCACTTT

v_gene: TRBV12-3/TRBV12-4
d_gene: -
abundance: -
j_gene: TRBJ1-2
CDR3aa: CASTRGGSYGYTF
CDR3nt: TGTGCCAGCACTAGGGGCGGAAGCTATGGCTACACCTTC

v_gene: TRBV10-3
d_gene: -
abundance: few
j_gene: TRBJ2-3
CDR3aa: CATQTRDSHLNTDTQYF
CDR3nt: TGTGCCACCCAAACAAGGGACTCCCACCTCAACACAGATACGCAGTATTTT

v_gene: TRBV5-5
d_gene: -
abundance: -
j_gene: TRBJ2-6
CDR3aa: CASSATGTSGANVLTF
CDR3nt: TGTGCCAGCAGCGCGACAGGAACTTCTGGGGCCAACGTCCTGACTTTC

v_gene: TRBV5-1
d_gene: TRBD1
abundance: once
j_gene: TRBJ1-6
CDR3aa: CASSSSQGAPNSPLHF
CDR3nt: TGCGCCAGCAGTTCGAGCCAGGGGGCGCCTAATTCACCCCTCCACTTT

v_gene: TRBV27
d_gene: -
abundance: -
j_gene: TRBJ1-6
CDR3aa: CASSLFPGSYNSPLHF
CDR3nt: TGTGCCAGCAGTTTATTCCCAGGGTCCTATAATTCACCCCTCCACTTT

v_gene: TRBV3-1/TRBV3-2
d_gene: -
abundance: -
j_gene: TRBJ1-6
CDR3aa: CASSQVEDRPHHF
CDR3nt: TGTGCCAGCAGCCAAGTTGAAGACAGGCCTCACCACTTT

v_gene: TRBV25-1
d_gene: -
abundance: -
j_gene: TRBJ2-7
CDR3aa: CATTSAGEYYEQYF
CDR3nt: TGTGCCACTACCTCGGCCGGGGAATACTACGAGCAGTACTTC

v_gene: TRBV10-2
d_gene: TRBD1
abundance: -
j_gene: TRBJ1-5
CDR3aa: CASSGTGSNQPQHF
CDR3nt: TGCGCCAGCAGTGGGACAGGGTCTAATCAGCCCCAGCATTTT

v_gene: TRBV5-4
d_gene: TRBD2
abundance: -
j_gene: TRBJ2-7
CDR3aa: CASSLGGRVYEQYF
CDR3nt: TGTGCCAGCAGCTTGGGTGGGAGGGTTTACGAGCAGTACTTC

v_gene: TRBV24-1
d_gene: -
abundance: once
j_gene: TRBJ1-4
CDR3aa: CATSEGSGLNEKLFF
CDR3nt: TGTGCCACCAGTGAAGGCTCAGGGCTTAATGAAAAACTGTTTTTT

v_gene: TRBV5-4
d_gene: -
abundance: -
j_gene: TRBJ2-7
CDR3aa: CASSLVGSAYEQYF
CDR3nt: TGTGCCAGCAGCTTGGTCGGGTCCGCCTACGAGCAGTACTTC

v_gene: TRBV19
d_gene: -
abundance: -
j_gene: TRBJ1-3
CDR3aa: CASIKMAAGNTIYF
CDR3nt: TGTGCCAGTATCAAGATGGCAGCTGGAAACACCATATATTTT

v_gene: TRBV30
d_gene: TRBD1
abundance: -
j_gene: TRBJ1-1
CDR3aa: CAWSAWTGEVNTEAFF
CDR3nt: TGTGCCTGGAGTGCCTGGACAGGGGAGGTCAACACTGAAGCTTTCTTT

v_gene: TRBV7-9
d_gene: -
abundance: -
j_gene: TRBJ2-4
CDR3aa: CASSLSSSRDIQYF
CDR3nt: TGTGCCAGCAGCTTATCCTCCTCGAGAGACATTCAGTACTTC

v_gene: TRBV25-1
d_gene: TRBD1
abundance: -
j_gene: TRBJ1-2
CDR3aa: CASSDPGTGEVYGYTF
CDR3nt: TGTGCCAGCAGTGACCCCGGGACAGGGGAGGTCTATGGCTACACCTTC

v_gene: TRBV28
d_gene: -
abundance: -
j_gene: TRBJ1-3
CDR3aa: CASSFAGYLNTIYF
CDR3nt: TGTGCCAGCAGTTTTGCGGGTTATTTGAACACCATATATTTT

v_gene: TRBV28
d_gene: -
abundance: -
j_gene: TRBJ1-1
CDR3aa: CASSLYLGGTEAFF
CDR3nt: TGTGCCAGCAGTTTATATTTAGGGGGCACTGAAGCTTTCTTT